This T cell receptor (beta chain) was retrieved from a study of blood T cell repertoires in COVID-19. Germline lookup yields CDR1 PRHDT and CDR2 FYEKMQ (reference sequence). This CDR3 has 15 residues. V was pared by 6 bases and J by 4 bases, with 10 bases of the junction left unmatched. TCRdb's table, derived via immunoSEQ multiplex PCR, lists solely in-frame clones and lacks some. The sample lists around 170,000 clones; 84% were seen once. The sequence derives from a man aged 50-59 years who had recovered from COVID-19. Sequenced input: PBMCs or T cells enriched from blood (not recorded which). V gene TRBV13 combines with J gene TRBJ1-2; 8 bases fit TRBD1. CDR3 bases: TGTGCCAGCAGGGATTCGGGACAGGTCTCCTATGGCTACACCTTC. Translating gives CASRDSGQVSYGYTF.